This TCR beta chain stems from a study of identical twins. MiXCR, run by TCRdb on the 5' RACE reads, gives a single entry per CDR3 protein. The table shows over 200,000 distinct CDR3 sequences, with approximately 10% occurring only once. V lost 0 bases and J lost 3; bases outside the gene matches: 6. Germline V CDR1 and CDR2: DFQATT, SNEGSKA (reference sequence). This CDR3 contains 17 residues. Study observations and caveats: An excess of low generation probability was shown by twin-shared out-of-frame alpha sequences. A partial confounding effect on zero-insertion analyses could come from invariant MAIT and iNKT cells. Recombination models fit unrelated individuals' TCR alpha sharing but underestimated twins'.

This clonotype has a handful of counts. Its antigen is not known. The source material was memory T cells sorted from blood. This chain uses TRBV20-1 with TRBJ2-2, with 11 nucleotides matching TRBD2. This sequence originates from a man aged 45-65 years in good health. This CDR3 is CSARDSGLAVDTGELFF. The CDR3 DNA reads as TGCAGTGCTAGAGATTCGGGACTAGCGGTCGACACCGGGGAGCTGTTTTTT.